This T cell receptor (beta chain) was identified during a study of blood T cell repertoires in COVID-19. The wider study: Sources were T cells, B-cell-depleted T cells, or PBMCs; the material itself was cDNA or gDNA.

Trimming left V 2 bases short and J 6 bases short, with 11 bases between. Germline CDR1 reads MNHEY; CDR2 reads SMNVEV (reference sequence). This CDR3 is 13 amino acids long. Method: immunoSEQ multiplex PCR; TCRdb's copy keeps in-frame clones and lacks some. The data show fewer than 300,000 clones, around 88% seen once. Participant age was about 18 to 89 years, and participants resided in about two dozen US areas. The sequence came from a woman aged 40 to 50 with acute COVID-19. V and J are TRBV27 and TRBJ2-7; D may be TRBD1 (6 bases). Sequences were obtained from PBMCs or T cells enriched from blood (not recorded which). The CDR3 region has the DNA TGTGCCAGCAGTTTAGGGGGCGTTATCGAGCAGTACTTC. Translated: CASSLGGVIEQYF.